This T cell receptor beta chain was captured in a study of human T cells and chemical hapten exposure. Study information: It was small differences in pooled library volume that mainly caused per-sample TCR yields to vary. Study outcomes and limitations: With alopecia, donors may have immune responses unlike healthy people's. Compared to controls, expanded TCRs made significantly more large clusters of similar CDR3s.

The CDR3 consists of 14 residues. CDR1 is KGHDR and CDR2 is SFDVKD in the germline V gene. The ends were cut back, 0 bases at V and 13 bases at J, with 15 bases in the middle. Time point specified: pre-sensitization, week 0. Described treatment: therapeutic diphenylcyclopropenone sensitization with weekly scalp DPC. Comments on this clonotype: The antigen is undetermined.

Per the study methods: Samples contained a median of roughly 93,000 TCRs, with a range of about 23,224 to 700,000. In TCRdb, the RACE reads were re-called with MiXCR into one record per CDR3 protein. TCRdb assigned the V and J calls; the authors' analysis was not used. The sample has 250,000 or so distinct CDR3 sequences, almost 8% seen once; the top ten hold 0.9% to 1.5%. The TCR sequence derives from a man between 18 and 35 years old with alopecia areata. Some clones in this sample may be carry-over from other donors' samples. This chain connects TRBV24-1 to TRBJ2-1; D possibly corresponds to TRBD2 (6 bases). Source: whole blood, taken in connection with sensitization to the hapten diphenylcyclopropenone (DPC). The CDR3 DNA sequence: TGTGCCACCAGTGATTTGAAGGCGGGGCACAGACAGTTCTTC. Its translation: CATSDLKAGHRQFF.